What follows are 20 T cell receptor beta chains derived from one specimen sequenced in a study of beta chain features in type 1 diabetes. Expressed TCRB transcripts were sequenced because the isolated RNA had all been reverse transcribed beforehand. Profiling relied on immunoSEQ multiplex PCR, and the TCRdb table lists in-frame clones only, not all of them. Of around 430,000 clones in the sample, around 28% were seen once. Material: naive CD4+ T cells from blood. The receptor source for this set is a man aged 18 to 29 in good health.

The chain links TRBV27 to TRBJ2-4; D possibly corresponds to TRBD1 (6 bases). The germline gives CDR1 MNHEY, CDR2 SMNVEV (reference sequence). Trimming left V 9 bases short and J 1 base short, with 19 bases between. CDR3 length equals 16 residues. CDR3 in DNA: TGTGCCAGGGACCAAAATCAGGGGCGGGCCAAAAACATTCAGTACTTC. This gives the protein CARDQNQGRAKNIQYF.

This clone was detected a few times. The CDR3 sequence: CASSSGRSTDTQYF. In DNA form, the CDR3 reads TGTGCCAGCAGCTCAGGGCGGAGCACAGATACGCAGTATTTT. This chain joins TRBV7-9 and TRBJ2-3; D might be TRBD1 (5 bases). The ends were cut back, 4 bases at V and 0 bases at J, with 8 bases in the middle. The CDR3 contains 14 residues. CDR1 is SEHNR, CDR2 FQNEAQ, per germline (reference sequence).

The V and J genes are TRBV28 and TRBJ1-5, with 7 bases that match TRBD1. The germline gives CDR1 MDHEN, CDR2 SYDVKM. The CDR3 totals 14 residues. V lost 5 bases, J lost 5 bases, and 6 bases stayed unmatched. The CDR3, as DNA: TGTGCCAGCAGTGGGGGGACAGAGCATCAGCCCCAGCATTTT. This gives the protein CASSGGTEHQPQHF.

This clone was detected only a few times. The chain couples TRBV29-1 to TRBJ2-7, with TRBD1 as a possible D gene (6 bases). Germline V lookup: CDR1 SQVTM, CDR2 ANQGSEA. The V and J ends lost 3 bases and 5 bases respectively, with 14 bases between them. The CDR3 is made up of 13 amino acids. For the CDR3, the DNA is TGCAGCGTTGATCCCAGGGGCACGGACGAGCAGTACTTC. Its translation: CSVDPRGTDEQYF.

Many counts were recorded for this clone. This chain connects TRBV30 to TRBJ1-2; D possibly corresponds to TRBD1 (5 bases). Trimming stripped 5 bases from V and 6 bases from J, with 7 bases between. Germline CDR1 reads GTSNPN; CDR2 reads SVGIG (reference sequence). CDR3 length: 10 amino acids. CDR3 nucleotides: TGTGCCTGGCAGGGTAATGGCTACACCTTC. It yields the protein CAWQGNGYTF.

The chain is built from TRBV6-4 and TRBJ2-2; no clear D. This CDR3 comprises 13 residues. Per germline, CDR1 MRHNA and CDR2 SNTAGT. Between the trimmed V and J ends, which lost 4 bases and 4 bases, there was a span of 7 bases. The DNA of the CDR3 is TGTGCCAGCAGTGCGACGGGCACCGGGGAGCTGTTTTTT. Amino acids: CASSATGTGELFF.

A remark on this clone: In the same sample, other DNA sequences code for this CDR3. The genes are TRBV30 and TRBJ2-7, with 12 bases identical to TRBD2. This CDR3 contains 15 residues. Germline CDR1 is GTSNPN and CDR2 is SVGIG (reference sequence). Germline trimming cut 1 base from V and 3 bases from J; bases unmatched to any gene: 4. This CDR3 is CAWSGGLAGLYEQYF. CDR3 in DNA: TGTGCCTGGAGTGGTGGACTAGCGGGGCTCTACGAGCAGTACTTC.

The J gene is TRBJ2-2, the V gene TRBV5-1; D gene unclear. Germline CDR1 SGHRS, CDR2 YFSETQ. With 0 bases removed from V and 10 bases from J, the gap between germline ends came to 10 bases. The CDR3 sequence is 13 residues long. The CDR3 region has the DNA TGCGCCAGCAGCTTGGCCGTAAGAACGGAGCTGTTTTTT. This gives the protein CASSLAVRTELFF.

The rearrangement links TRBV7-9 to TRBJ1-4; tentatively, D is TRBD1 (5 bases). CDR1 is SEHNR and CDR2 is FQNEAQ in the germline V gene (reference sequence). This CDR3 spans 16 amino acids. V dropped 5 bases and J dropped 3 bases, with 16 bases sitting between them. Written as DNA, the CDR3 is TGTGCCAGCAGCACTGGACACGACGTCCCTAATGAAAAACTGTTTTTT. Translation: CASSTGHDVPNEKLFF. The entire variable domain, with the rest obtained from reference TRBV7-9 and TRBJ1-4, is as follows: DTGVSQNPRHKITKRGQNVTFRCDPISEHNRLYWYRQTLGQGPEFLTYFQNEAQLEKSRLLSDRFSAERPKGSFSTLEIQRTEQGDSAMYLCASSTGHDVPNEKLFFGSGTQLSVL.

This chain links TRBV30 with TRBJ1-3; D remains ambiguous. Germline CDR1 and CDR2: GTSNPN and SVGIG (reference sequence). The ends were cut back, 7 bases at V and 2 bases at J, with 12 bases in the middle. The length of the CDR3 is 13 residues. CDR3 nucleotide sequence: TGTGCCTCACGGGGAAAACCTGGAAACACCATATATTTT. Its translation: CASRGKPGNTIYF.

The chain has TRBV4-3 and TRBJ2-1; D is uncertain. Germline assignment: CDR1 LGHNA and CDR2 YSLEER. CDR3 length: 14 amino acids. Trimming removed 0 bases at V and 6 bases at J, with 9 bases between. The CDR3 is CASSQDWLFNEQFF. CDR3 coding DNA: TGCGCCAGCAGCCAAGATTGGCTGTTCAATGAGCAGTTCTTC.

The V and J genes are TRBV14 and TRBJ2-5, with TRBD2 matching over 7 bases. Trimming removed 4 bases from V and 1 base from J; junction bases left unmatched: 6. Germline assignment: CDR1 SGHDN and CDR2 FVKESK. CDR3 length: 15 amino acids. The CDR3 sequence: CASSRGGRLQETQYF. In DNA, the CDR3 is TGTGCCAGCAGCCGGGGGGGTCGACTCCAAGAGACCCAGTACTTC.

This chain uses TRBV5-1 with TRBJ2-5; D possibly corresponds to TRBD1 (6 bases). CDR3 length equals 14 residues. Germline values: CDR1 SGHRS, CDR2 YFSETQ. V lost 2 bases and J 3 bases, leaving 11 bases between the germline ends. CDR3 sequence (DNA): TGCGCCAGCAGCTTTTCAGGGGACGAAGAGACCCAGTACTTC. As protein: CASSFSGDEETQYF.

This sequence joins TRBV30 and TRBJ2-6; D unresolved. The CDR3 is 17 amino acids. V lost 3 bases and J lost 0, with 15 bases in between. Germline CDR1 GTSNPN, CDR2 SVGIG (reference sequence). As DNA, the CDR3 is TGTGCCTGGAGGGCAGGACGCACCAGCTCTGGGGCCAACGTCCTGACTTTC. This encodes CAWRAGRTSSGANVLTF. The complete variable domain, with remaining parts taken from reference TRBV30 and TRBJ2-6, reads SQTIHQWPATLVQPVGSPLSLECTVEGTSNPNLYWYRQAAGRGLQLLFYSVGIGQISSEVPQNLSASRPQDRQFILSSKKLLLSDSGFYLCAWRAGRTSSGANVLTFGAGSRLTVL.

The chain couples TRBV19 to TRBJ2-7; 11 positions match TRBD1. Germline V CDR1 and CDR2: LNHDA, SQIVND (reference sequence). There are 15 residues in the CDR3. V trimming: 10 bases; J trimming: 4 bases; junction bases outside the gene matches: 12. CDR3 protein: CATTPGTGGGYEQYF. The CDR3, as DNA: TGTGCCACCACCCCGGGGACAGGGGGTGGGTACGAGCAGTACTTC.

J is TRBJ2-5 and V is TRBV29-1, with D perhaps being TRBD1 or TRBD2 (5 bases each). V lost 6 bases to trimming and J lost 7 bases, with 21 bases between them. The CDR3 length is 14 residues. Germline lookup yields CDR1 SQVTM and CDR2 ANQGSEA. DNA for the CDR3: TGCAGCGTCACACCTCGAGGGGCTGAGGGGACCCAGTACTTC. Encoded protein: CSVTPRGAEGTQYF.

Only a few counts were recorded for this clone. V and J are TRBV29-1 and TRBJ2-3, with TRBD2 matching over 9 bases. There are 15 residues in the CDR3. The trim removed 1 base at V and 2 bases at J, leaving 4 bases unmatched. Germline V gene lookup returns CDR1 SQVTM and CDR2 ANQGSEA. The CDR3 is CSVEVSGRPTDTQYF. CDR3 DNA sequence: TGCAGCGTTGAAGTCAGCGGGAGGCCCACAGATACGCAGTATTTT.

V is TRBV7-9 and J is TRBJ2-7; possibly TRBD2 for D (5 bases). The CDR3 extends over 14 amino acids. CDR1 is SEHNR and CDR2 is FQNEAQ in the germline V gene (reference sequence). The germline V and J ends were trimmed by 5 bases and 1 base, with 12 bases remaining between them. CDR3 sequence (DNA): TGTGCCAGCAGCCCCCTGAGAGGGTCCTACGAGCAGTACTTC. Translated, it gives CASSPLRGSYEQYF. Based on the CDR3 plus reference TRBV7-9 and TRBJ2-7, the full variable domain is DTGVSQNPRHKITKRGQNVTFRCDPISEHNRLYWYRQTLGQGPEFLTYFQNEAQLEKSRLLSDRFSAERPKGSFSTLEIQRTEQGDSAMYLCASSPLRGSYEQYFGPGTRLTVT.

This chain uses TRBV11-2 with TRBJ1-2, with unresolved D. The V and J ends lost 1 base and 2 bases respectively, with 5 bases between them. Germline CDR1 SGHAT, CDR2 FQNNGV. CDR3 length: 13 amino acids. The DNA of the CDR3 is TGTGCCAGCAGCTTAGGTCAGAACTATGGCTACACCTTC. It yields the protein CASSLGQNYGYTF. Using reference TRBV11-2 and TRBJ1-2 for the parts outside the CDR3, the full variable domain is EAGVAQSPRYKIIEKRQSVAFWCNPISGHATLYWYQQILGQGPKLLIQFQNNGVVDDSQLPKDRFSAERLKGVDSTLKIQPAKLEDSAVYLCASSLGQNYGYTFGSGTRLTVV.

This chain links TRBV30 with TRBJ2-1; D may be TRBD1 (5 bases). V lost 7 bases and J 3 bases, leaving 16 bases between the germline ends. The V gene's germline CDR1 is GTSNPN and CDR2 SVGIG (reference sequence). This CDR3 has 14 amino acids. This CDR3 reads CAFSRQWLYNEQFF. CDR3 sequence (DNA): TGTGCCTTCTCTCGACAGTGGCTCTACAATGAGCAGTTCTTC.